These T cell receptor beta chains were read from a single sample in a study of OX40 agonist ivuxolimab in advanced cancers. Sequencing was performed with immunoSEQ multiplex PCR; in TCRdb, only in-frame clones are kept and a portion is missing. The sample holds about 83,000 clones, roughly nine tenths seen once. Sequenced material: CD4+ or CD8+ T cells sorted from blood, taken in a trial of the OX40 agonist ivuxolimab. The receptors shown here come from an adult with an advanced solid tumor such as melanoma, head and neck, liver or kidney cancer. Each CDR3 is given with its conserved first and last residue. The D gene is left open where the match is weak. Expanded clones get a size class; other rows say once, few or many, or leave the size out.

v_gene: TRBV10-3; j_gene: TRBJ1-1; abundance: NA; d_gene: NA; CDR3aa: CATGGNTEAFF; CDR3nt: TGTGCGACAGGCGGTAACACTGAAGCTTTCTTT
v_gene: TRBV11-3; j_gene: TRBJ2-3; abundance: once; d_gene: NA; CDR3aa: CASSLWAADTQYF; CDR3nt: TGTGCCAGCAGCTTATGGGCGGCGGATACGCAGTATTTT
v_gene: TRBV30; j_gene: TRBJ1-1; abundance: NA; d_gene: NA; CDR3aa: CAWSVPYRGPNTEAFF; CDR3nt: TGTGCCTGGAGTGTACCTTATAGGGGACCGAACACTGAAGCTTTCTTT
v_gene: TRBV6-5; j_gene: TRBJ2-7; abundance: NA; d_gene: NA; CDR3aa: CASSFGDEQYF; CDR3nt: TGTGCCAGCAGTTTTGGAGACGAGCAGTACTTC
v_gene: TRBV7-7; j_gene: TRBJ2-3; abundance: NA; d_gene: NA; CDR3aa: CASSLSSGTDTQYF; CDR3nt: TGTGCTAGCAGCTTATCTAGCGGCACAGATACGCAGTATTTT
v_gene: TRBV7-6; j_gene: TRBJ2-3; abundance: NA; d_gene: TRBD2; CDR3aa: CASSLASGATSTQYF; CDR3nt: TGTGCCAGCAGCTTGGCTAGCGGGGCCACAAGCACGCAGTATTTT
v_gene: TRBV11-2; j_gene: TRBJ2-3; abundance: NA; d_gene: NA; CDR3aa: CASSLLFGVEDTQYF; CDR3nt: TGTGCCAGCAGCTTATTGTTCGGGGTAGAAGATACGCAGTATTTT
v_gene: TRBV19; j_gene: TRBJ1-5; abundance: many; d_gene: NA; CDR3aa: CASSWFGGNQPQHF; CDR3nt: TGTGCCAGTAGTTGGTTTGGGGGAAATCAGCCCCAGCATTTT
v_gene: TRBV4-1; j_gene: TRBJ1-6; abundance: once; d_gene: NA; CDR3aa: CASSPGLGSPLHF; CDR3nt: TGCGCCAGCAGTCCAGGACTGGGGTCACCCCTCCACTTT
v_gene: TRBV6-6; j_gene: TRBJ1-5; abundance: few; d_gene: NA; CDR3aa: CATVQGSNQPQHF; CDR3nt: TGTGCCACCGTACAGGGTAGCAATCAGCCCCAGCATTTT
v_gene: TRBV6-9; j_gene: TRBJ1-1; abundance: once; d_gene: NA; CDR3aa: CASRYREGDTEAFF; CDR3nt: TGTGCCAGCCGTTACAGGGAGGGTGACACTGAAGCTTTCTTT
v_gene: TRBV7-3; j_gene: TRBJ2-3; abundance: NA; d_gene: NA; CDR3aa: CASSLTGEDTQYF; CDR3nt: TGTGCCAGCAGCTTAACAGGGGAGGATACGCAGTATTTT
v_gene: TRBV6-1; j_gene: TRBJ2-3; abundance: NA; d_gene: NA; CDR3aa: CASSTAPSFTDTQYF; CDR3nt: TGTGCCAGCAGCACTGCCCCCTCCTTCACAGATACGCAGTATTTT
v_gene: TRBV19; j_gene: TRBJ2-1; abundance: once; d_gene: TRBD2; CDR3aa: CASSPSGAYNEQFF; CDR3nt: TGTGCCAGTAGTCCAAGCGGGGCCTACAATGAGCAGTTCTTC
v_gene: TRBV27; j_gene: TRBJ2-1; abundance: NA; d_gene: TRBD2; CDR3aa: CASGTSLSYNEQFF; CDR3nt: TGTGCCAGCGGGACTAGCCTTTCCTACAATGAGCAGTTCTTC
v_gene: TRBV28; j_gene: TRBJ1-2; abundance: once; d_gene: NA; CDR3aa: CASSLSGVNNYGYTF; CDR3nt: TGTGCCAGCAGTTTATCCGGGGTAAATAACTATGGCTACACCTTC
v_gene: TRBV6-6; j_gene: TRBJ2-4; abundance: NA; d_gene: NA; CDR3aa: CASSGGLSGIQYF; CDR3nt: TGTGCCAGCAGTGGGGGTCTCTCGGGTATTCAGTACTTC
v_gene: TRBV30; j_gene: TRBJ2-1; abundance: NA; d_gene: NA; CDR3aa: CAWSTGNEQFF; CDR3nt: TGTGCCTGGAGTACCGGGAATGAGCAGTTCTTC
v_gene: TRBV9; j_gene: TRBJ2-3; abundance: once; d_gene: TRBD2; CDR3aa: CASSALALDTQYF; CDR3nt: TGTGCCAGCAGCGCACTAGCGCTAGATACGCAGTATTTT
v_gene: TRBV14; j_gene: TRBJ2-7; abundance: NA; d_gene: TRBD1; CDR3aa: CASSLRDSYEQYF; CDR3nt: TGTGCCAGCAGCCTTAGGGACAGCTACGAGCAGTACTTC
v_gene: TRBV4-3; j_gene: TRBJ2-1; abundance: NA; d_gene: NA; CDR3aa: CASSQVPSGEATYNEQFF; CDR3nt: TGCGCCAGCAGCCAAGTTCCCAGCGGTGAGGCCACCTACAATGAGCAGTTCTTC
v_gene: TRBV4-3; j_gene: TRBJ1-2; abundance: NA; d_gene: TRBD1; CDR3aa: CASSPGTANYGYTF; CDR3nt: TGCGCCAGCAGCCCCGGGACAGCTAACTATGGCTACACCTTC
v_gene: TRBV30; j_gene: TRBJ1-5; abundance: NA; d_gene: NA; CDR3aa: CACGSENSNQPQHF; CDR3nt: TGTGCCTGTGGGTCGGAAAACAGCAATCAGCCCCAGCATTTT
v_gene: TRBV9; j_gene: TRBJ2-1; abundance: once; d_gene: TRBD2; CDR3aa: CASSESGSSYNEQFF; CDR3nt: TGTGCCAGCAGCGAGAGCGGGAGCTCCTACAATGAGCAGTTCTTC
v_gene: TRBV28; j_gene: TRBJ1-5; abundance: once; d_gene: NA; CDR3aa: CASSFQGYNQPQHF; CDR3nt: TGTGCCAGCAGCTTTCAGGGATACAATCAGCCCCAGCATTTT
v_gene: TRBV28; j_gene: TRBJ2-1; abundance: NA; d_gene: TRBD2; CDR3aa: CASSSGLAGGYNEQFF; CDR3nt: TGTGCCAGCAGTTCAGGACTAGCGGGGGGCTACAATGAGCAGTTCTTC
v_gene: TRBV28; j_gene: TRBJ2-1; abundance: NA; d_gene: NA; CDR3aa: CASRGAWFEADNEQFF; CDR3nt: TGTGCCAGCAGGGGGGCGTGGTTCGAAGCGGACAATGAGCAGTTCTTC
v_gene: TRBV28; j_gene: TRBJ2-2; abundance: once; d_gene: TRBD2; CDR3aa: CASSLFGGGLFF; CDR3nt: TGTGCCAGCAGTTTATTCGGGGGGGGTCTGTTTTTT
v_gene: TRBV7-9; j_gene: TRBJ1-2; abundance: once; d_gene: NA; CDR3aa: CASSLVGTAWWGGYTF; CDR3nt: TGTGCCAGCAGCTTAGTAGGAACGGCATGGTGGGGTGGCTACACCTTC
v_gene: TRBV27; j_gene: TRBJ2-1; abundance: NA; d_gene: TRBD2; CDR3aa: CASKWLAGYNEQFF; CDR3nt: TGTGCCAGCAAGTGGCTAGCGGGGTACAATGAGCAGTTCTTC
v_gene: TRBV2; j_gene: TRBJ2-3; abundance: NA; d_gene: NA; CDR3aa: CASESGPNSSTDTQYF; CDR3nt: TGTGCCAGCGAATCGGGCCCCAACAGCTCCACAGATACGCAGTATTTT
v_gene: TRBV28; j_gene: TRBJ1-5; abundance: NA; d_gene: NA; CDR3aa: CASSLAESGNQPQHF; CDR3nt: TGTGCCAGCAGTTTAGCAGAAAGCGGCAATCAGCCCCAGCATTTT
v_gene: TRBV11-2; j_gene: TRBJ2-1; abundance: NA; d_gene: NA; CDR3aa: CASSSLSYNEQFF; CDR3nt: TGTGCCAGCAGCTCCCTCTCCTACAATGAGCAGTTCTTC
v_gene: TRBV6-6; j_gene: TRBJ2-1; abundance: NA; d_gene: TRBD2; CDR3aa: CASSLSGSYNEQFF; CDR3nt: TGTGCCAGCAGTCTTAGCGGGTCCTACAATGAGCAGTTCTTC
v_gene: TRBV5-6; j_gene: TRBJ1-5; abundance: NA; d_gene: NA; CDR3aa: CASSLLMGGGNQPQHF; CDR3nt: TGTGCCAGCAGCTTGTTGATGGGGGGTGGCAATCAGCCCCAGCATTTT
v_gene: TRBV30; j_gene: TRBJ2-1; abundance: NA; d_gene: NA; CDR3aa: CAWSPTYNEQFF; CDR3nt: TGTGCCTGGAGTCCCACCTACAATGAGCAGTTCTTC
v_gene: TRBV15; j_gene: TRBJ1-2; abundance: NA; d_gene: TRBD1; CDR3aa: CATSRDLGTGVHGYTF; CDR3nt: TGTGCCACCAGCAGAGATCTCGGGACAGGGGTGCATGGCTACACCTTC
v_gene: TRBV28; j_gene: TRBJ1-5; abundance: once; d_gene: NA; CDR3aa: CASSFDGYNQPQHF; CDR3nt: TGTGCCAGCAGTTTCGACGGCTACAATCAGCCCCAGCATTTT
v_gene: TRBV28; j_gene: TRBJ1-5; abundance: NA; d_gene: TRBD1; CDR3aa: CASSSRVDRGHGLKHF; CDR3nt: TGTGCCAGCAGTTCCCGGGTGGACAGGGGCCACGGGTTAAAGCATTTT
v_gene: TRBV6-5; j_gene: TRBJ2-3; abundance: NA; d_gene: NA; CDR3aa: CASNGPPDTQYF; CDR3nt: TGTGCCAGCAACGGACCCCCGGATACGCAGTATTTT
v_gene: TRBV28; j_gene: TRBJ2-1; abundance: NA; d_gene: TRBD1; CDR3aa: CASSLSGTGEDEQFF; CDR3nt: TGTGCCAGCAGTTTATCCGGGACAGGGGAGGATGAGCAGTTCTTC